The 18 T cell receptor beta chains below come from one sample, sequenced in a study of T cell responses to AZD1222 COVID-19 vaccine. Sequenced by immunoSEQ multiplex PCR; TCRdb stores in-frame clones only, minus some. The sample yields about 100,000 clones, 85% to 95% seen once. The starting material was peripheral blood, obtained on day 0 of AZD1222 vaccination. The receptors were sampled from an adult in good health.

CDR3 in amino acids: CASSSGQMNTEAFF. Written as DNA, the CDR3 is TGTGCCAGCAGCTCGGGACAAATGAACACTGAAGCTTTCTTT. This chain joins TRBV2 and TRBJ1-1; the D gene is possibly TRBD1 (6 bases). The CDR3 spans 14 residues. Looked up from germline, CDR1 is SNHLY and CDR2 is FYNNEI. V was shortened by 6 bases and J by 0 bases, with 11 bases between the two germline ends.

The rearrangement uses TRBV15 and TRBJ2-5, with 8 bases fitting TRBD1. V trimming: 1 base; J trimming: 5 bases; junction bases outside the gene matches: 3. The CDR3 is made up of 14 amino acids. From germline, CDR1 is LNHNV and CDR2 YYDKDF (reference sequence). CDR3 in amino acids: CATSRGQGAETQYF. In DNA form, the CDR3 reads TGTGCCACCAGCAGAGGTCAGGGGGCTGAGACCCAGTACTTC.

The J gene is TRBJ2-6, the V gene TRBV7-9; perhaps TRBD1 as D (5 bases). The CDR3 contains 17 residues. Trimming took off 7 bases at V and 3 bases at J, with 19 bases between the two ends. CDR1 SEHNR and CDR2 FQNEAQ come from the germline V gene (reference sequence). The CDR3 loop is CASTRAGPWDGANVLTF. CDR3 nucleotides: TGTGCCAGCACCCGGGCAGGGCCCTGGGATGGGGCCAACGTCCTGACTTTC.

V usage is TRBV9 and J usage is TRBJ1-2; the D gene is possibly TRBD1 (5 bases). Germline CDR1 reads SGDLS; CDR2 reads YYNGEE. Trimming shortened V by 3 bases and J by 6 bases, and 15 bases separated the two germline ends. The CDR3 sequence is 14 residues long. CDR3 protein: CASSGGDLPHGYTF. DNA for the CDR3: TGTGCCAGCAGCGGGGGGGACCTACCTCATGGCTACACCTTC.

The CDR3 DNA sequence: TGTGCCAGCAGCTTGGGTCCCGAGCAGTACTTC. This translates into CASSLGPEQYF. This chain uses TRBV5-6 with TRBJ2-7; D gene uncertain. V was shortened by 0 bases and J by 6 bases, with 4 bases between the two germline ends. Looked up from germline, CDR1 is SGHDT and CDR2 is YYEEEE. The CDR3 covers 11 residues.

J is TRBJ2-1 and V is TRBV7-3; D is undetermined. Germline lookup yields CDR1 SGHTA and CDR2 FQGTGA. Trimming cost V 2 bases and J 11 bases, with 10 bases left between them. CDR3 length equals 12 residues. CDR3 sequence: CASSLSGRQQFF. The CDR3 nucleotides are TGTGCCAGCAGCTTATCCGGCAGGCAGCAGTTCTTC.

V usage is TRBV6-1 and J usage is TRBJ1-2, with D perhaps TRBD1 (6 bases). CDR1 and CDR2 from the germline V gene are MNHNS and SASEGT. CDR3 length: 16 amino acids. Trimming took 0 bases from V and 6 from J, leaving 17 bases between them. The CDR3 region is CASSEASGASGDGYTF. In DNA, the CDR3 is TGTGCCAGCAGTGAAGCTTCAGGGGCTTCGGGCGATGGCTACACCTTC.

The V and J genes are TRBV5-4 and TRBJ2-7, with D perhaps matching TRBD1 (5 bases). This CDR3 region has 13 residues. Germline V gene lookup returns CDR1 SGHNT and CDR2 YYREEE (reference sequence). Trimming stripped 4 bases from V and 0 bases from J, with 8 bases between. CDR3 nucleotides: TGTGCCAGCAGCAAGGACAACTCCTACGAGCAGTACTTC. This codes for CASSKDNSYEQYF.

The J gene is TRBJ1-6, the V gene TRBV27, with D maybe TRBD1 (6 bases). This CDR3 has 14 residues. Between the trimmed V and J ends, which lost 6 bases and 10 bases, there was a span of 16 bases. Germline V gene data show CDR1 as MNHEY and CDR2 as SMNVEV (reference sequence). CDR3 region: CASSWGGRNSPLHF. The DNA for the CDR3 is TGTGCCAGCAGCTGGGGGGGGCGCAACTCACCCCTCCACTTT.

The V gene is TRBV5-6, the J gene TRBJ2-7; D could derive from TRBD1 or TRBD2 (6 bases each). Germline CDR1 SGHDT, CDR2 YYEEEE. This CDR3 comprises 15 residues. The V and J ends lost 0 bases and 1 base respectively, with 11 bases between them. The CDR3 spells CASSLVRGPSYEQYF. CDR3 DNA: TGTGCCAGCAGCTTGGTCCGGGGGCCGTCCTACGAGCAGTACTTC.

In DNA, the CDR3 is TGTGCCAGCTCGGTCGGATATGGCTACACCTTC. Its protein product is CASSVGYGYTF. V and J are TRBV18 and TRBJ1-2; D unresolved. The CDR3 runs to 11 residues. The V gene's germline CDR1 is KGHSH and CDR2 LQKENI. Trimming took 6 bases from V and 5 from J, leaving 7 bases between them.

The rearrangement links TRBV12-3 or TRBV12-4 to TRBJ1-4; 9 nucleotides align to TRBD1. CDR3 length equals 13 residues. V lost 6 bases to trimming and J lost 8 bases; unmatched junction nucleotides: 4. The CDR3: CASSRDRAEKLFF. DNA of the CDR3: TGTGCCAGCAGCAGGGACAGGGCCGAAAAACTGTTTTTT.

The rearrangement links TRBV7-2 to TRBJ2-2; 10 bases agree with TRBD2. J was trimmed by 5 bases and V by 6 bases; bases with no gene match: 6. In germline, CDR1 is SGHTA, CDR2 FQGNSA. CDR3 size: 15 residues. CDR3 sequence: CASRRLAGQTGELFF. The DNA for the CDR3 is TGTGCCAGCAGGAGACTAGCGGGCCAGACCGGGGAGCTGTTTTTT.

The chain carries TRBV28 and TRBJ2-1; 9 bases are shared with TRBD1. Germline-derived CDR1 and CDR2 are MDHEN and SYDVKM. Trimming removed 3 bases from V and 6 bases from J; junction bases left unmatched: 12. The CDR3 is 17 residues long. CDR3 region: CASSFLRVSGQGNEQFF. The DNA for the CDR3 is TGTGCCAGCAGTTTTCTCCGAGTCTCGGGACAGGGCAATGAGCAGTTCTTC. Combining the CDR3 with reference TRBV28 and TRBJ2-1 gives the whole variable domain DVKVTQSSRYLVKRTGEKVFLECVQDMDHENMFWYRQDPGLGLRLIYFSYDVKMKEKGDIPEGYSVSREKKERFSLILESASTNQTSMYLCASSFLRVSGQGNEQFFGPGTRLTVL.

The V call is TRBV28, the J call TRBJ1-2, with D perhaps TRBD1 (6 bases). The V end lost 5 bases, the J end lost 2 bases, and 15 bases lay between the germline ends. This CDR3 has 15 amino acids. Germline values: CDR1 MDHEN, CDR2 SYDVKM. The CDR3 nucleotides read TGTGCCAGCAGTATAAAACAGGGAATAAACTATGGCTACACCTTC. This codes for CASSIKQGINYGYTF.

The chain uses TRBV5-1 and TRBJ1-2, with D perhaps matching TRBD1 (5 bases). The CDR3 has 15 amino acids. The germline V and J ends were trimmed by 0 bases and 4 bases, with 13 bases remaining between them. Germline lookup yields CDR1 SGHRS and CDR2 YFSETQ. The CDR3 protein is CASSLARGLGYGYTF. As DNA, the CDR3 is TGCGCCAGCAGCTTGGCTCGGGGGTTAGGCTATGGCTACACCTTC. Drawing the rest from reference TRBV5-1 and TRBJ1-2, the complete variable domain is KAGVTQTPRYLIKTRGQQVTLSCSPISGHRSVSWYQQTPGQGLQFLFEYFSETQRNKGNFPGRFSGRQFSNSRSEMNVSTLELGDSALYLCASSLARGLGYGYTFGSGTRLTVV.

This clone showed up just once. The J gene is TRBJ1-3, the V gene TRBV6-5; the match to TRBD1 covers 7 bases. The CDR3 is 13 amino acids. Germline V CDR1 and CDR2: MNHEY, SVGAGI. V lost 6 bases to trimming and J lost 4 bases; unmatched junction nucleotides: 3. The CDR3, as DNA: TGTGCCAGCAGGACAGGGCGAGGAAACACCATATATTTT. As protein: CASRTGRGNTIYF.

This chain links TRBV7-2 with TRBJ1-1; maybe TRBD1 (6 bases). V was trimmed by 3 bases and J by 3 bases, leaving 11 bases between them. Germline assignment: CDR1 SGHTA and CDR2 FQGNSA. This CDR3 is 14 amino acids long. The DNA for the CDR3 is TGTGCCAGCAGCTTTGTCAGGGGAGACACTGAAGCTTTCTTT. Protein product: CASSFVRGDTEAFF.